The 3 T cell receptor beta chains in this list originate from one sample, sequenced in a study of regulatory T cells in long-lasting Graves disease. Time point noted: persistent/refractory GD, antithyroid drugs over 5 years with positive TRAb. PBMCs were the source of the RNA used for TCR sequencing. Arm-PCR of CDR3 regions and iRepertoire HTBI primers were used to build TCR beta libraries. MiXCR, run by TCRdb on the multiplex PCR reads, gives a single entry per CDR3 protein. The sample consists of some 330,000 distinct CDR3 sequences, roughly 24% of them appearing once. This specimen was peripheral blood mononuclear cells (PBMCs), taken when the disease was refractory, from a patient treated with antithyroid drugs. The receptor set was obtained from a woman aged 40 to 50 with Graves disease.

This clonotype was observed at least ten times. The J gene is TRBJ2-2, the V gene TRBV12-3 or TRBV12-4; 8 bases line up with TRBD2. With 11 bases clipped from V and 14 bases from J, the junction kept 16 bases outside the gene matches. This CDR3 comprises 13 residues. The CDR3: CAVQRTREGPLFF. CDR3 in DNA: TGTGCCGTTCAGAGGACACGGGAGGGCCCTCTGTTTTTT.

This clonotype came up a few times. This chain uses TRBV28 with TRBJ1-2, with 8 bases identical to TRBD1. V shed 5 bases and J 4 bases; nucleotides not matched to a gene: 6. The CDR3 sequence is 14 residues long. CDR1 is MDHEN and CDR2 is SYDVKM in the germline V gene. The CDR3 nucleotides are TGTGCCAGCAGTGTGGACAGGGAGCTCTATGGCTACACCTTC. Its translation is CASSVDRELYGYTF.

Regarding this clonotype: One base away lies a much larger clone, so this may be a sequencing read error. The CDR3 here is CASSHWTAQETQYF. The CDR3 DNA reads TGTGCCAGCAGTCACTGGACAGCCCAAGAGACCCAGTACTTC. The chain couples TRBV28 to TRBJ2-5; a possible D gene is TRBD1 (6 bases). The CDR3 covers 14 residues. Per germline, CDR1 MDHEN and CDR2 SYDVKM. V was shortened by 5 bases and J by 1 base, with 11 bases between the two germline ends.